This TCR beta chain originates from a study of blood T cell repertoires in COVID-19. The germline V gene encodes CDR1 SGHAT and CDR2 FQNNGV. The CDR3 runs to 14 residues. V lost 5 bases and J lost 0, with 11 bases in between. Sequencing was performed with immunoSEQ multiplex PCR; in TCRdb, only in-frame clones are kept and a portion is missing. This repertoire shows about 320,000 clones, 80% to 90% found once; its top ten account for about 5%. The gene calls are TRBV11-2 and TRBJ2-7; tentatively, D is TRBD1 (5 bases). What was sequenced was PBMCs or T cells enriched from blood (not recorded which). The receptor was isolated from a man in his thirties or forties who had recovered from COVID-19. CDR3 DNA sequence: TGTGCCAGCAGCCCACAGGTAAACTCCTACGAGCAGTACTTC. Residues: CASSPQVNSYEQYF.